The clone carrying this T cell receptor (beta chain) was found once. Its antigen is currently unknown. This specimen comes from a study of Ad26.COV2.S vaccination and SARS-CoV-2 variants. Regarding the study as a whole: Reported findings describe substantial breadth in spike-specific CD8+ and CD4+ T cell responses following vaccination. Breadth of non-spike TCRs did not differ between vaccinees and placebo recipients.

Generated by immunoSEQ multiplex PCR, the TCRdb table keeps only in-frame clones and is missing some. The repertoire has roughly 400,000 clones, 92% of them found once; the top ten carry about 1.6%. Treatment meaning: about 20 received Ad26.COV2.S at low or high dose, single or two shots; about five received placebo; per-sample allocation not given. Sampling was done on day 63 after the first vaccine or placebo injection. Aged 18-55 years, donor was enrolled in Boston in about 2020. Sequenced material: peripheral blood, taken in a trial of Ad26.COV2.S vaccine versus placebo. The receptor was isolated from a person between 18 and 60 years old who received the Ad26.COV2.S COVID-19 vaccine or a placebo.

The CDR3 region has the DNA TGTGCCAGCAGTTATTCCAGGGGCGCGGGGGGCTATGGCTACACCTTC. The encoded protein is CASSYSRGAGGYGYTF. The V and J genes are TRBV6-5 and TRBJ1-2; D perhaps matches TRBD1 (6 bases). In germline, CDR1 is MNHEY, CDR2 SVGAGI. Between the trimmed V and J ends, which lost 3 bases and 4 bases, there was a span of 18 bases. The CDR3 has 16 residues.